The 9 T cell receptor beta chains listed next were all sequenced from one sample in a study of control samples from healthy donors and cancer patients. Profiling relied on immunoSEQ multiplex PCR, and the TCRdb table lists in-frame clones only, not all of them. There are roughly 43,000 clones in the sample; more than 75% occur only once, and roughly 10% lies in the top ten. The sequencing sample was made of PBMCs. These receptors were taken from a woman aged 60-75 years with lung cancer.

This chain joins TRBV9 and TRBJ1-4; D call uncertain. Deletions cut 4 bases from V and 0 bases from J, with 13 bases between. Germline CDR1 and CDR2: SGDLS and YYNGEE. The CDR3 length is 16 residues. For the CDR3, the DNA is TGTGCCAGCAGCCCCTTCAGACGTGCAACTAATGAAAAACTGTTTTTT. Its protein product is CASSPFRRATNEKLFF.

V and J are TRBV9 and TRBJ1-1; weak D call: TRBD1 (5 bases). Germline values: CDR1 SGDLS, CDR2 YYNGEE. V lost 5 bases, J lost 1 base, and 12 bases lay in between. The CDR3 runs 14 residues. CDR3 residues: CASRSQGRNTEAFF. The CDR3 DNA follows: TGTGCCAGCAGGTCCCAGGGCAGGAACACTGAAGCTTTCTTT.

This CDR3 reads CATRGQGDTDTQYF. For the CDR3, the DNA is TGCGCCACGCGGGGACAGGGGGACACAGATACGCAGTATTTT. The V call is TRBV5-1, the J call TRBJ2-3; 11 bases are shared with TRBD1. CDR3 length equals 14 residues. Unmatched junction bases numbered 5, after V lost 9 bases and J lost 2 bases. Germline values: CDR1 SGHRS, CDR2 YFSETQ.

The V gene is TRBV27, the J gene TRBJ2-5; 10 bases match TRBD1. This CDR3 contains 16 residues. Germline CDR1 is MNHEY and CDR2 is SMNVEV (reference sequence). V dropped 4 bases and J dropped 4; count of bases not matched to a gene: 9. Written as DNA, the CDR3 is TGTGCCAGCAGTTACACCCCGGGACAGGGGACAGAGACCCAGTACTTC. Protein sequence: CASSYTPGQGTETQYF.

V usage is TRBV12-3 or TRBV12-4 and J usage is TRBJ1-5; D is uncertain. V was trimmed by 7 bases and J by 0 bases, leaving 7 bases between them. The CDR3 consists of 13 residues. The DNA of the CDR3 is TGTGCCAGCACCCGTAATAGCAATCAGCCCCAGCATTTT. It yields the protein CASTRNSNQPQHF.

Note on this clone: The same CDR3 also results from other DNA sequences found in this sample. This chain links TRBV27 with TRBJ1-5; D perhaps matches TRBD1 (6 bases). The CDR3 sequence is 14 residues long. Germline loops: CDR1 MNHEY, CDR2 SMNVEV (reference sequence). V was pared by 5 bases and J by 4 bases, with 12 bases between. The CDR3 region has the DNA TGTGCCAGCAGTAGGACGGGACAAAATCAGCCCCAGCATTTT. The encoded protein is CASSRTGQNQPQHF.

The gene calls are TRBV7-6 and TRBJ1-3; D is possibly TRBD1 (6 bases). Germline-derived CDR1 and CDR2 are SGHVS and FNYEAQ. V lost 1 base and J 3 bases, leaving 13 bases between the germline ends. This CDR3 has 16 amino acids. The CDR3 loop reads CASSLGTATFGNTIYF. CDR3 DNA sequence: TGTGCCAGCAGCTTAGGGACAGCGACCTTTGGAAACACCATATATTTT.

The chain combines TRBV7-2 with TRBJ1-2; D is unresolved. The CDR3 covers 12 residues. The germline V and J ends were trimmed by 8 bases and 1 base, with 8 bases remaining between them. CDR1 is SGHTA, CDR2 FQGNSA, per germline. Here the CDR3 reads CASEVDNYGYTF. The CDR3 nucleotides read TGTGCCAGCGAGGTCGATAACTATGGCTACACCTTC.

For this clone: This CDR3 is missing its conserved last phenylalanine or tryptophan, likely due to a read error. The gene calls are TRBV7-2 and TRBJ1-1; perhaps TRBD1 as D (6 bases). Germline CDR1 SGHTA, CDR2 FQGNSA. V was clipped by 1 base and J by 4 bases, with 16 bases between them. This CDR3 contains 16 residues. The CDR3 sequence: CASSLGSGGLGTEAFL. The CDR3 nucleotides read TGTGCCAGCAGCTTAGGTAGCGGGGGGCTAGGCACTGAAGCTTTCCTT.